Presented here are 17 T cell receptor beta chains from one specimen sequenced in a study of blood T cell repertoires in COVID-19. Measured with immunoSEQ multiplex PCR; TCRdb has only the in-frame clones, and not every one. The repertoire includes approximately 330,000 clones, around 92% of them detected once, and more than 9% sits in the top ten. Sequenced material: PBMCs or T cells enriched from blood (not recorded which). These receptors all come from a woman aged 25 to 39 who had recovered from COVID-19.

The V gene is TRBV7-8, the J gene TRBJ1-1; D unresolved. Germline CDR1 reads SGHVS; CDR2 reads FQNEAQ. This CDR3 has 12 amino acids. With 5 bases removed from V and 7 bases from J, the gap between germline ends came to 11 bases. This CDR3 is CASSPGGIEAFF. The CDR3 DNA reads TGTGCCAGCAGCCCCGGCGGAATTGAAGCTTTCTTT.

V gene TRBV4-1 combines with J gene TRBJ1-2; 8 bases fit TRBD1. The CDR3 sequence is 17 residues long. Germline CDR1 and CDR2: MGHRA and YSYEKL. The V gene end was trimmed by 2 bases and the J gene end by 2 bases; junction bases not matched to a gene: 10. CDR3 sequence: CASSQSPGTGVNYGYTF. The CDR3 nucleotides read TGCGCCAGCAGCCAATCACCGGGGACAGGAGTCAACTATGGCTACACCTTC.

The chain carries TRBV5-4 and TRBJ2-1, with D possibly being TRBD1 (6 bases). The CDR3 runs 16 residues. Germline CDR1 and CDR2: SGHNT and YYREEE (reference sequence). Trimming removed 1 base at V and 5 bases at J, with 16 bases between. The CDR3 here is CASSLSIGQTNNEQFF. In DNA, the CDR3 is TGTGCCAGCAGCTTGAGTATAGGACAGACTAACAATGAGCAGTTCTTC.

The DNA of the CDR3 is TGCGCCAGCAACCGGGACCCCGGGGGCACCGGGGAGCTGTTTTTT. Its protein is CASNRDPGGTGELFF. The chain carries TRBV4-1 and TRBJ2-2; D is perhaps TRBD2 (6 bases). The germline V gene has CDR1 MGHRA and CDR2 YSYEKL. V lost 7 bases, J lost 4 bases, and 16 bases lay in between. The CDR3 loop spans 15 amino acids.

In its sample, this clone was seen a few times. V gene TRBV13 combines with J gene TRBJ2-7; TRBD2 matches at 8 bases. Trimming removed 1 base from V and 3 bases from J; junction bases left unmatched: 8. The CDR3 is 16 amino acids. Germline V gene lookup returns CDR1 PRHDT and CDR2 FYEKMQ (reference sequence). CDR3 coding DNA: TGTGCCAGCAGCTTAGTCGGCAGCGGGAGAGTCTACGAGCAGTACTTC. It is translated as CASSLVGSGRVYEQYF. The variable domain in full, completed from reference TRBV13 and TRBJ2-7, reads AAGVIQSPRHLIKEKRETATLKCYPIPRHDTVYWYQQGPGQDPQFLISFYEKMQSDKGSIPDRFSAQQFSDYHSELNMSSLELGDSALYFCASSLVGSGRVYEQYFGPGTRLTVT.

The chain couples TRBV18 to TRBJ1-6; D remains unclear. CDR1 and CDR2 from the germline V gene are KGHSH and LQKENI. The CDR3 totals 13 residues. V lost 5 bases and J lost 10, with 12 bases in between. The CDR3, as DNA: TGTGCCAGCTCAAGTCTCGAGGGATCACCCCTCCACTTT. Its translation: CASSSLEGSPLHF.

The chain employs TRBV5-6 and TRBJ1-4; 10 nucleotides align to TRBD1. Germline CDR1 and CDR2: SGHDT and YYEEEE. This CDR3 spans 15 amino acids. The V segment lost 2 bases and the J segment 6 bases; nucleotides outside the gene matches: 4. CDR3 amino acids: CASSLLTGGYEKLFF. The CDR3 nucleotides read TGTGCCAGCAGCTTATTGACAGGGGGCTATGAAAAACTGTTTTTT. The complete variable domain, with remaining parts taken from reference TRBV5-6 and TRBJ1-4, reads DAGVTQSPTHLIKTRGQQVTLRCSPKSGHDTVSWYQQALGQGPQFIFQYYEEEERQRGNFPDRFSGHQFPNYSSELNVNALLLGDSALYLCASSLLTGGYEKLFFGSGTQLSVL.

The chain employs TRBV14 and TRBJ2-1, with 15 bases matching TRBD2. Germline trimming cut 2 bases from V and 4 bases from J; bases unmatched to any gene: 12. This CDR3 has 20 amino acids. The germline gives CDR1 SGHDN, CDR2 FVKESK. The CDR3 spells CASSQPRDTGTSGRYNEQFF. In DNA form, the CDR3 reads TGTGCCAGCAGCCAACCCCGAGATACCGGGACTAGCGGGAGGTACAATGAGCAGTTCTTC.

The genes are TRBV7-2 and TRBJ2-3; maybe TRBD2 (5 bases). V lost 0 bases and J lost 5, with 15 bases in between. The CDR3 loop spans 16 amino acids. Looked up from germline, CDR1 is SGHTA and CDR2 is FQGNSA. The CDR3: CASSLALGSGGDTQYF. CDR3 in DNA: TGTGCCAGCAGCTTAGCGTTGGGGAGCGGTGGAGATACGCAGTATTTT.

The count of this clone is one. The chain combines TRBV29-1 with TRBJ1-1; TRBD1 is a possible D gene (6 bases). V was pared by 4 bases and J by 1 base, with 10 bases between. Germline assignment: CDR1 SQVTM and CDR2 ANQGSEA. The CDR3 length is 13 residues. CDR3 DNA: TGCAGCGTTGCCAGGGGTCAGAACACTGAAGCTTTCTTT. The encoded protein is CSVARGQNTEAFF.

The chain's CDR3 is CASSQPREAYGYTF. The CDR3 DNA reads as TGTGCCAGTAGTCAACCTCGGGAGGCATATGGCTACACCTTC. The chain uses TRBV19 and TRBJ1-2; D is unclear. Germline CDR1 and CDR2: LNHDA and SQIVND (reference sequence). Trimming left V 5 bases short and J 5 bases short, with 15 bases between. CDR3 length equals 14 residues.

The V and J genes are TRBV18 and TRBJ2-7; 9 bases fit TRBD2. The CDR3 extends over 15 amino acids. Germline CDR1 reads KGHSH; CDR2 reads LQKENI. J lost 2 bases, V lost 6 bases, and 8 bases had no gene match. The CDR3 here is CASSPIAGDTYEQYF. CDR3 sequence (DNA): TGTGCCAGCTCCCCCATAGCGGGGGATACCTACGAGCAGTACTTC.

The CDR3 loop reads CASSRATATNEKLFF. The CDR3 coding sequence is TGTGCCAGTAGTAGGGCAACTGCAACTAATGAAAAACTGTTTTTT. The chain is built from TRBV19 and TRBJ1-4; D gene unclear. The CDR3 sequence is 15 residues long. The V end was cut by 4 bases, the J end by 0 bases, with 9 bases between. Germline CDR1 and CDR2: LNHDA and SQIVND (reference sequence). The full variable domain, with the rest looked up from reference TRBV19 and TRBJ1-4, is DGGITQSPKYLFRKEGQNVTLSCEQNLNHDAMYWYRQDPGQGLRLIYYSQIVNDFQKGDIAEGYSVSREKKESFPLTVTSAQKNPTAFYLCASSRATATNEKLFFGSGTQLSVL.

The CDR3 region has the DNA TGTGCCAGCAGCCGTCAGAGGGGGGGCAATGAAAAACTGTTTTTT. Its protein is CASSRQRGGNEKLFF. This chain joins TRBV13 and TRBJ1-4, with D possibly matching TRBD1 (6 bases). Germline lookup yields CDR1 PRHDT and CDR2 FYEKMQ (reference sequence). The CDR3 is 15 residues long. Deletions cut 5 bases from V and 5 bases from J, with 15 bases between.

The rearrangement uses TRBV6-5 and TRBJ2-1; 9 nucleotides agree with TRBD2. The CDR3 has 16 amino acids. Unmatched junction bases numbered 10, after V lost 3 bases and J lost 7 bases. The germline V gene has CDR1 MNHEY and CDR2 SVGAGI. The DNA for the CDR3 is TGTGCCAGCAGTTATAGGGGACTAGCTCTCGGGAATGAGCAGTTCTTC. This translates into CASSYRGLALGNEQFF.

CDR3 amino acids: CASSLLAGGEETQYF. CDR3 bases: TGCGCCAGCAGCCTTCTTGCGGGGGGGGAAGAGACCCAGTACTTC. The chain links TRBV5-1 to TRBJ2-5; 9 bases line up with TRBD2. In germline, CDR1 is SGHRS, CDR2 YFSETQ. The CDR3 totals 15 residues. V lost 4 bases, J lost 3 bases, and 7 bases stayed unmatched.

The chain links TRBV30 to TRBJ1-5, with TRBD1 as a possible D gene (5 bases). CDR1 is GTSNPN, CDR2 SVGIG, per germline (reference sequence). This CDR3 has 15 residues. Between the trimmed V and J ends, which lost 0 bases and 5 bases, there was a span of 14 bases. The DNA of the CDR3 is TGTGCCTGGAGTGTACAGGAGCGGGCCTATCAGCCCCAGCATTTT. Residues: CAWSVQERAYQPQHF. Filled out from reference TRBV30 and TRBJ1-5, the complete variable domain reads SQTIHQWPATLVQPVGSPLSLECTVEGTSNPNLYWYRQAAGRGLQLLFYSVGIGQISSEVPQNLSASRPQDRQFILSSKKLLLSDSGFYLCAWSVQERAYQPQHFGDGTRLSIL.